This T cell receptor beta chain was observed in a study of blood T cell repertoires in COVID-19. CDR1 and CDR2 (germline): MNHEY, SVGAGI. V was clipped by 6 bases and J by 1 base; unmatched bases: 4. CDR3 length equals 15 residues. Ages ranged from about 18 to 100 years, with residence in about 23 US areas. Cohort assignment relied on participant-reported clinical history. In Cohort 3, a recovered donor had either two negative PCRs, clearance, or symptom resolution. In the original analysis: Estimation of nucleated cell counts relied on the amplification of reference gene primers. Sequencing was performed with immunoSEQ multiplex PCR; in TCRdb, only in-frame clones are kept and a portion is missing. That table is the source of V, J and clone size, and D and trimming were worked out from the DNA. Of approximately 270,000 clones in the sample, approximately 84% are singletons; the top ten hold 1.5% to 2%.

The rearrangement links TRBV6-5 to TRBJ2-2; 8 nucleotides line up with TRBD1. This TCR derives from a man in his forties or fifties who had recovered from COVID-19. Sequenced input: PBMCs or T cells enriched from blood (not recorded which). For the CDR3, the DNA is TGTGCCAGCAGGGACGGGACAGGGAACACCGGGGAGCTGTTTTTT. Translated: CASRDGTGNTGELFF.